This TCR beta chain was found in a study of cytomegalovirus exposure and HLA in healthy donors. Per germline, CDR1 SGHNT and CDR2 YYREEE (reference sequence). The CDR3 contains 17 residues. The ends were cut back, 9 bases at V and 0 bases at J, with 19 bases in the middle. Amplification used 60 Vbeta primers and 13 Jbeta primers. Only in-frame clones appear in the TCRdb table, and some are missing; sequencing was by immunoSEQ multiplex PCR. The sample records 150,000 to 200,000 clones, around four fifths being singletons. Notes on the study in general: Per published accounts, TCR beta sequences correctly predicted the HLA-A and HLA-B alleles of most subjects.

As regards this clone: Antigen specificity is unknown.

Sequenced: PBMCs. This chain uses TRBV5-4 with TRBJ2-6; TRBD1 might be the D (7 bases). The sequence derives from a man between 18 and 29 years old in good health and CMV-seropositive. The CDR3 sequence: CATRGAAISSGANVLTF. As DNA, the CDR3 is TGTGCCACCAGGGGGGCGGCGATCTCCTCTGGGGCCAACGTCCTGACTTTC. The full variable domain, in which reference TRBV5-4 and TRBJ2-6 provide the parts outside the CDR3, is ETGVTQSPTHLIKTRGQQVTLRCSSQSGHNTVSWYQQALGQGPQFIFQYYREEENGRGNFPPRFSGLQFPNYSSELNVNALELDDSALYLCATRGAAISSGANVLTFGAGSRLTVL.